The rows below give T cell receptor beta chains drawn from one sample of a study of vaccination and CD4 T cells after COVID-19. From the PCR reads, TCRdb called clonotypes with MiXCR, one entry per CDR3 protein. Of under 20,000 distinct CDR3 sequences in the sample, 43% were seen once. These receptors' targets are unknown. Sequences were derived from CD4+ T cells from blood, cultured in vitro, sampled before SARS-CoV-2 vaccination. Every receptor here comes from a human donor who had recovered from COVID-19. Both conserved end residues are part of each CDR3. D genes are given only for firm matches. The size of a clone is reported for some rows only, either as once, few or many, or as a class for expanded clones.

TRBV2	TRBJ2-1	TRBD2	few	TGTGCCAGCAGTTCGGGACTAGCGGGGGGGCATGAGCAGTTCTTC	CASSSGLAGGHEQFF
TRBV11-2	TRBJ1-2	TRBD1	few	TGTGCCAGCAGCCCTCCGGGTAGGGGACAGTATGGCTACACCTTC	CASSPPGRGQYGYTF
TRBV7-9	TRBJ2-3	TRBD2	-	TGTGCCAGCAGCCCCCGCGGGGGAGGGGTGACAGATACGCAGTATTTT	CASSPRGGGVTDTQYF
TRBV6-4	TRBJ1-3	-	-	TGTGCCAGCAGCAGGGGAGAGGGAAACACCATATATTTT	CASSRGEGNTIYF
TRBV20-1	TRBJ2-5	-	few	TGCAGTGCTAGAGAAAGGCTTACTAATCAAGAGACCCAGTACTTC	CSARERLTNQETQYF
TRBV11-2	TRBJ2-3	-	few	TGTGCCAGCAGAAGGACTGCCAGCACAGATACGCAGTATTTT	CASRRTASTDTQYF
TRBV4-3	TRBJ1-6	TRBD1	-	TGCGCCAGCAGCCAAGATATGACAGGGCATTCACCCCCCCACTTT	CASSQDMTGHSPPHF
TRBV7-2	TRBJ2-2	-	-	TGTGCCAGCAGCCTTAATACGGGGAACACCGGGGAGCTGTTTTTT	CASSLNTGNTGELFF
TRBV28	TRBJ1-6	-	-	TGTGCCAGCAGTAGGCACAGGGATAATTCACCCCTCCACTTT	CASSRHRDNSPLHF
TRBV18	TRBJ1-1	TRBD1	-	TGTGCCAGCTCACTCGTCGGGACAGGGAACACTGAAGCTTTCTTT	CASSLVGTGNTEAFF
TRBV2	TRBJ1-1	-	-	TGTGCCAGCAGTGCGACAGGCAGGAACGCTGAAGCTTTCTTT	CASSATGRNAEAFF
TRBV27	TRBJ2-3	TRBD1	-	TGTGCCAGCACTTACAGGGGGCGGGGAGATACGCAGTATTTT	CASTYRGRGDTQYF
TRBV2	TRBJ2-2	-	-	TGTGCCAGCAGTGACAGGGAAGGAACCGGGGAGCTGTTTTTT	CASSDREGTGELFF
TRBV20-1	TRBJ1-5	-	few	TGCAGTGCTAGAGACAGGGGATCAGGCAATCAGCCCCAGCATTTT	CSARDRGSGNQPQHF
TRBV7-9	TRBJ2-2	-	-	TGTGCCAGCAGTCTCGGTCGTAATGCGAACACCGGGGAGCTGTTTTTT	CASSLGRNANTGELFF
TRBV3-1	TRBJ2-7	-	-	TGTGCCAGCAGACCAAAAGTAATTGATATACAGATCTACGAGCAGTACTTC	CASRPKVIDIQIYEQYF
TRBV6-2/TRBV6-3	TRBJ1-5	-	-	TGTGCCAGCAGTTACTTATCAGGCAGTCAGCCCCAGCATTTT	CASSYLSGSQPQHF
TRBV20-1	TRBJ2-7	TRBD1	-	TGCAGTGCTCCACCGACAGGGCCGGGAGAGCAGTACTTC	CSAPPTGPGEQYF
TRBV20-1	TRBJ2-1	-	-	TGCAGTGCTGAGGGGGGGCCGATTCTCTACACTGAGCAGTTCTTC	CSAEGGPILYTEQFF
TRBV7-8	TRBJ1-2	TRBD1	-	TGTGCCAGCAGCTCCCGAACGGGACAGGCGGGAGAGAGAGATGGCTACACCTTC	CASSSRTGQAGERDGYTF
TRBV20-1	TRBJ1-2	-	medium-sized	TGCAGTGCTAGTTACGGGACCCCAATCAGCCCCCGATACTATGGCTACACCTTC	CSASYGTPISPRYYGYTF
TRBV7-2	TRBJ2-3	-	few	TGTGCCAGCAGCTTAAACCTAGGGTTAGATACGCAGTATTTT	CASSLNLGLDTQYF
TRBV6-5	TRBJ2-7	TRBD2	-	TGTGCCAGCAGTTACTTCCCGGGAGGGGCAAGCTCCTACGAGCAGTACTTC	CASSYFPGGASSYEQYF
TRBV6-2/TRBV6-3	TRBJ1-2	-	-	TGTGCCAGCAGTTGGCCGGGCGAGAACACCTTC	CASSWPGENTF
TRBV4-3	TRBJ2-2	-	-	TGCGCCAGCAGCCAAGTCCTGAGAGGGGGGTTGACCGGGGAGCTGTTTTTT	CASSQVLRGGLTGELFF
TRBV20-1	TRBJ2-5	-	-	TGCAGTGCTTTACCCCAATCAGGGGAGACCCAGTACTTC	CSALPQSGETQYF
TRBV6-1	TRBJ1-2	-	-	TGTGCCAGCAGCGAGGGAAACTATGGCTACACCTTC	CASSEGNYGYTF
TRBV20-1	TRBJ1-1	-	few	TGCAGTGCTAGTTTGGGGGGGAACACTGAAGCTTTCTTT	CSASLGGNTEAFF